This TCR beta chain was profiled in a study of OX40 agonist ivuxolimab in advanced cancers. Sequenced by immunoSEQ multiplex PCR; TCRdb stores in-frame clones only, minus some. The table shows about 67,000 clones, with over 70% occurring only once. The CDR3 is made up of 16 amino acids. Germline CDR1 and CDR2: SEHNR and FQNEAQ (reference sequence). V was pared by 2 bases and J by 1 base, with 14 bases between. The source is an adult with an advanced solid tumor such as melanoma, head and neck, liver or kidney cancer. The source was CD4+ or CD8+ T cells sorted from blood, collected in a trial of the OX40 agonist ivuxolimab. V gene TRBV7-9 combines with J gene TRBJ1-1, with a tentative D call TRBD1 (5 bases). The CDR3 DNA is TGTGCCAGCAGCTTATCGGTAGGTCAGGGGAACACTGAAGCTTTCTTT. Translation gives CASSLSVGQGNTEAFF.